The 14 T cell receptor beta chains presented below share a single source sample, sequenced in a study of T cell responses to AZD1222 COVID-19 vaccine. TCRdb's copy holds only in-frame clones and misses some; the assay was immunoSEQ multiplex PCR. The repertoire consists of approximately 150,000 clones, with roughly 90% occurring once and the leading ten covering around 1.3%. The source material was peripheral blood, sampled on day 0 of AZD1222 vaccination. The receptors shown here come from an adult in good health.

V gene TRBV6-4 combines with J gene TRBJ1-6; D not resolved. Trimming shortened V by 3 bases and J by 10 bases, and 7 bases separated the two germline ends. The germline V gene encodes CDR1 MRHNA and CDR2 SNTAGT. There are 12 residues in the CDR3. The CDR3 region is CASSEGGSPLHF. The CDR3 nucleotides read TGTGCCAGCAGTGAGGGTGGATCACCCCTCCACTTT.

The genes are TRBV28 and TRBJ1-6; D ambiguous. CDR3 length: 15 residues. V dropped 3 bases and J dropped 7 bases, with 13 bases sitting between them. From germline, CDR1 is MDHEN and CDR2 SYDVKM. CDR3 DNA: TGTGCCAGCAGTTTGTTAGGACGGGAGAATTCACCCCTCCACTTT. It yields the protein CASSLLGRENSPLHF.

The chain has TRBV5-1 and TRBJ1-3; the D gene is possibly TRBD1 (5 bases). Trimming removed 1 base at V and 0 bases at J, with 8 bases between. Per the germline V gene, CDR1 is SGHRS and CDR2 is YFSETQ. This CDR3 comprises 15 residues. The CDR3 DNA is TGCGCCAGCAGCTTGTCGGGGGACTCTGGAAACACCATATATTTT. Its protein product is CASSLSGDSGNTIYF.

Here the CDR3 DNA reads TGCGCCAGCAGCTTGATGGGGACTAGCGGGAGCTACGAGCAGTACTTC. This codes for CASSLMGTSGSYEQYF. The V gene is TRBV5-1, the J gene TRBJ2-7, with 14 bases aligning to TRBD2. The V segment lost 1 base and the J segment 3 bases; nucleotides outside the gene matches: 3. The germline gives CDR1 SGHRS, CDR2 YFSETQ. There are 16 residues in the CDR3.

This clone was counted between two and nine times. The rearrangement joins TRBV28 to TRBJ1-2, with D uncertain. Deletions cut 6 bases from V and 8 bases from J, with 10 bases between. Per germline, CDR1 MDHEN and CDR2 SYDVKM. CDR3 length: 11 residues. CDR3 DNA sequence: TGTGCCAGCAGGGGCCTCGGGGGCTACACCTTC. As protein: CASRGLGGYTF.

The chain couples TRBV21-1 to TRBJ1-2; the listed D gene, TRBD1, was not tested against the DNA. TRBV21-1 is noted as a pseudogene. The CDR3 is 12 residues long. CDR3: CASSRAGYGYTF. The CDR3 coding sequence is TGTGCCAGCAGCAGGGCAGGCTATGGCTACACCTTC.

The rearrangement uses TRBV5-1 and TRBJ2-2; no clear D gene. CDR1 is SGHRS, CDR2 YFSETQ, per germline. V gave up 3 bases and J gave up 1 base, with 7 bases separating them. This CDR3 is 14 amino acids long. Here the CDR3 reads CASSSDRNTGELFF. The CDR3 DNA follows: TGCGCCAGCAGCTCGGACCGGAACACCGGGGAGCTGTTTTTT.

This clone came up once. The chain combines TRBV6-6 with TRBJ1-6; 10 bases are shared with TRBD1. V was pared by 5 bases and J by 7 bases, with 2 bases of the junction left unmatched. Germline-derived CDR1 and CDR2 are MNHNY and SVGAGI (reference sequence). The CDR3 consists of 14 residues. CDR3 coding DNA: TGTGCCAGCAGTGAGGGACAGGGGAATTCACCCCTCCACTTT. Amino acid sequence: CASSEGQGNSPLHF.

The rearrangement uses TRBV28 and TRBJ1-3; possibly TRBD1 for D (5 bases). This CDR3 has 19 residues. The V and J ends lost 1 base and 3 bases respectively, with 22 bases between them. CDR1 MDHEN and CDR2 SYDVKM come from the germline V gene. This CDR3 reads CASSLSLVWGGVRGNTIYF. DNA of the CDR3: TGTGCCAGCAGTTTATCTCTCGTGTGGGGGGGAGTACGTGGAAACACCATATATTTT.

This chain uses TRBV12-3 or TRBV12-4 with TRBJ1-2, with D unresolved. V lost 9 bases to trimming and J lost 4 bases, with 15 bases between them. The length of the CDR3 is 13 residues. CDR3 DNA: TGTGCCAGAATCACCGAATCTCCCTATGGCTACACCTTC. Amino acid sequence: CARITESPYGYTF.

V is TRBV19 and J is TRBJ2-2, with 11 bases aligning to TRBD1. CDR1 is LNHDA and CDR2 is SQIVND in the germline V gene (reference sequence). The CDR3 covers 15 residues. The J segment lost 6 bases and the V segment lost 5 bases, leaving 5 bases of the junction unmatched. DNA for the CDR3: TGTGCCAGTAGTTTAGGGACAGGGGGTTCCGGGGAGCTGTTTTTT. It encodes CASSLGTGGSGELFF.

V is TRBV25-1 and J is TRBJ1-2; 10 bases agree with TRBD1. V gave up 5 bases and J gave up 7 bases; unmatched junction bases: 13. The CDR3 loop spans 16 amino acids. The V gene's germline CDR1 is MGHDK and CDR2 SYGVNS. CDR3: CASSPAGTGAFVGYTF. In DNA, the CDR3 is TGTGCCAGCAGTCCAGCCGGGACAGGGGCTTTTGTTGGCTACACCTTC.

The chain recombines TRBV28 with TRBJ2-2; D possibly corresponds to TRBD1 (6 bases). V shed 5 bases and J shed 4 bases, with 17 bases lying between them. CDR3 length: 16 residues. Germline V gene lookup returns CDR1 MDHEN and CDR2 SYDVKM. The CDR3 nucleotides read TGTGCCAGCAGTCCTACAGGGTTTTGGTCCACCGGGGAGCTGTTTTTT. Encoded protein: CASSPTGFWSTGELFF.

The gene calls are TRBV4-3 and TRBJ2-3; 7 nucleotides agree with TRBD2. The CDR3 runs 13 residues. Trimming at V came to 5 bases and at J to 4 bases, leaving 3 bases not matched to a gene. Germline CDR1 reads LGHNA; CDR2 reads YSLEER. CDR3 DNA: TGCGCCAGCAGCGAGGGAGGGGCAGATACGCAGTATTTT. It translates to CASSEGGADTQYF.